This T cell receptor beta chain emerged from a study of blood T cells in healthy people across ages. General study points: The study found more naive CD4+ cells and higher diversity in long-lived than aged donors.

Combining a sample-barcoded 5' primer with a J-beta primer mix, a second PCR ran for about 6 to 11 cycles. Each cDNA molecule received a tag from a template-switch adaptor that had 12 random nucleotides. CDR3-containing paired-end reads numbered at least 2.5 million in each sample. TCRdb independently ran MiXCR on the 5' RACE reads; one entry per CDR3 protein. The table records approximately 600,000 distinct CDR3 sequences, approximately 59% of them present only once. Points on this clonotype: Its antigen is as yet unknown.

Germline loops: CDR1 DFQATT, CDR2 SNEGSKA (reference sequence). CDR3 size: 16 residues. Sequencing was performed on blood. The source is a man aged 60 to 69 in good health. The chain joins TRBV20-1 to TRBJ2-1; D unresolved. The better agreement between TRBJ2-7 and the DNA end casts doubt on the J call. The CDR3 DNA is TGCAGTGCTCTTCATAAAGGACGGATGCAGTACAATGAGCAGTACTTC. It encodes CSALHKGRMQYNEQYF.